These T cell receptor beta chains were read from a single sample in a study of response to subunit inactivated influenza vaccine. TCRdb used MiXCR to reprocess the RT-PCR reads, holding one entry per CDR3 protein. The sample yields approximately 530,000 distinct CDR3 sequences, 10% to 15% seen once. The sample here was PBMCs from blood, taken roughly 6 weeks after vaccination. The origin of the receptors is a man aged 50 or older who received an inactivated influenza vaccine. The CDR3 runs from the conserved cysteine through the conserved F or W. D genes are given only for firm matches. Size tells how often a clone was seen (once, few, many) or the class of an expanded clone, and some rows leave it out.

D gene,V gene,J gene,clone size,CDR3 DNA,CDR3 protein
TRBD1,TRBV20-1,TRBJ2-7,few,TGCAGTGCTAGGTGGGGTGAGAGGGGGCTTTACGAGCAGTACTTC,CSARWGERGLYEQYF
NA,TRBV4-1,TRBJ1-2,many,TGCGCCAGCAGCCAGCTACTCCAGGGGAGGGGTGGGGAAGGCTACACCTTC,CASSQLLQGRGGEGYTF
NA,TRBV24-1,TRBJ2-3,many,TGTGCCACCAGCGCGGGAACTTGGACAGATACGCAGTATTTT,CATSAGTWTDTQYF
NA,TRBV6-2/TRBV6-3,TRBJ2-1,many,TGTGCCAGCAGTTACTCGGACAATGAGCAGTTCTTC,CASSYSDNEQFF
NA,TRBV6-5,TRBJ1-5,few,TGTGCCAGCAGTTACTCTCCTAGGGGCAATCAGCCCCAGCATTTT,CASSYSPRGNQPQHF
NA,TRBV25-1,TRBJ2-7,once,TGTGCCAGCAGTGTTGACAGCTACGAGCAGTACTTC,CASSVDSYEQYF
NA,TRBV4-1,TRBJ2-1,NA,TGCGCCAGCAGCCAAGAGGGGGGTACGCGCAGGTACAATGAGCAGTTCTTC,CASSQEGGTRRYNEQFF
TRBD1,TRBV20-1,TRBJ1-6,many,TGCAGTGCCAGGCCTGGGACAGTTAATTCACCCCTCCACTTT,CSARPGTVNSPLHF
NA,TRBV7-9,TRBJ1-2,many,TGTGCCAGCAGATCGACGGAGCCCTATGGCTACACCTTC,CASRSTEPYGYTF
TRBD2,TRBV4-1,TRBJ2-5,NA,TGCGCCAGCAGCCGGGGGGGACTTGGACGACAGACCCAGTACTTC,CASSRGGLGRQTQYF
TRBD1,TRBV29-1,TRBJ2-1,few,TGCAGCGTTCCCCGACAGGGTTCCTACAATGAGCAGTTCTTC,CSVPRQGSYNEQFF
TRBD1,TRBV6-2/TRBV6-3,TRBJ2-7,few,TGTGCCAGCAGTTATGGGACAGGTCGGGACGAGCAGTACTTC,CASSYGTGRDEQYF
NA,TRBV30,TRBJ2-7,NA,TGTGCCTGGAGTGTACTACAGGCCATACCGACCTACGAGCAGTACTTC,CAWSVLQAIPTYEQYF
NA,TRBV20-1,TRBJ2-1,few,TGCAGTGCTAGACGCGGGGCGGCCTACAATGAGCAGTTCTTC,CSARRGAAYNEQFF
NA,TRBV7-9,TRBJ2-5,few,TGTGCCAGCAGTAAACAGGGTCTAGAGACCCAGTACTTC,CASSKQGLETQYF
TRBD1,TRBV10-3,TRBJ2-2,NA,TGTGCCATCAGTGCTGGGACAGGGGAAACCGGGGAGCTGTTTTTT,CAISAGTGETGELFF
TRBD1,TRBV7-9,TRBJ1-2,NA,TGTGCCAGCAGACTCGGGACAGACTATGGCTACACCTTC,CASRLGTDYGYTF
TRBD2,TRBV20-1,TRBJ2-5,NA,TGCAGTGCTAGGGGGACTAGCGGGAACCAAGAGACCCAGTACTTC,CSARGTSGNQETQYF
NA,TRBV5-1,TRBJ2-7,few,TGCGCCAGCAGCTTGGCTCGTGGAGGGCGCGAGCAGTACTTC,CASSLARGGREQYF
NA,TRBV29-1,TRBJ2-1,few,TGCAGCGTTCGGTGGGGGGATGAGCAGTTCTTC,CSVRWGDEQFF